The 5 T cell receptor beta chains given below trace back to one sample, sequenced in a study of T-cell memory formation after mild COVID-19 listed by TCRdb under 2021. Receptors were amplified or captured by 5' RACE. Data came from an Illumina NovaSeq 6000. TCRdb reprocessing: public reads trimmed at Q25 with fastp, clones called with MiXCR, in-frame beta chains kept. Every entry covers one CDR3 protein and lists the most common genes and DNA from its rows. Counted in this sample were about 150,000 distinct CDR3 sequences; over 6% of them appeared once. Clones ranked in the top ten supply under 2.5% of the sample. Sequencing was done on a sample of PBMCs or a T cell subset sorted from them (not recorded which). These TCRs come from an adult woman who had mild COVID-19 (a few samples of this study predate the infection). The sample titles of this study are shuffled in the database, so cell type and time point are left out; the donor was told from shared clones.

This clonotype has a count of ten or more. The chain's CDR3 is CSARDSGRGNNEQFF. CDR3 sequence (DNA): TGCAGTGCTAGAGATAGCGGGAGAGGAAACAATGAGCAGTTCTTC. The chain recombines TRBV20-1 with TRBJ2-1, with 9 bases fitting TRBD2. V lost 0 bases to trimming and J lost 5 bases; unmatched junction nucleotides: 5. Germline V gene sequence: CDR1 DFQATT, CDR2 SNEGSKA (reference sequence). The CDR3 has 15 residues.

This clonotype was picked up many times. The chain's CDR3 is CASRSGAAYEQYF. The CDR3 region has the DNA TGCGCCAGCAGGTCCGGGGCCGCCTACGAGCAGTACTTC. The chain links TRBV5-1 to TRBJ2-7, with D possibly being TRBD1 or TRBD2 (5 bases each). The CDR3 is 13 residues long. Trimming pared 5 bases from V and 2 bases from J, leaving 11 bases between. Germline V gene lookup returns CDR1 SGHRS and CDR2 YFSETQ.

This chain connects TRBV9 to TRBJ1-1; no firm D call. CDR3 length equals 12 residues. With 3 bases removed from V and 3 bases from J, the gap between germline ends came to 6 bases. Per germline, CDR1 SGDLS and CDR2 YYNGEE. The CDR3 spells CASSGRDTEAFF. CDR3 nucleotide sequence: TGTGCCAGCAGCGGGAGGGACACTGAAGCTTTCTTT.

This clonotype was seen ten or more times. The rearrangement uses TRBV2 and TRBJ1-1; 8 bases agree with TRBD1. V dropped 8 bases and J dropped 4; count of bases not matched to a gene: 15. The germline V gene has CDR1 SNHLY and CDR2 FYNNEI. This CDR3 is 16 amino acids long. In DNA form, the CDR3 reads TGTGCCAGCCGACGACAGGGGAGTCGGGCGAGCACTGAAGCTTTCTTT. As protein: CASRRQGSRASTEAFF.

This clonotype occurred a few times. This chain joins TRBV25-1 and TRBJ2-7, with TRBD1 matching over 8 bases. The CDR3 length is 14 residues. V lost 2 bases and J lost 2; bases outside the gene matches: 2. Germline CDR1 reads MGHDK; CDR2 reads SYGVNS. DNA for the CDR3: TGTGCCAGCAGTGAAACAGGGGGTCCCTACGAGCAGTACTTC. It specifies CASSETGGPYEQYF.